Listed here are 27 T cell receptor beta chains from one sample, sequenced in a study of CD8 T cells in Susac syndrome. The authors reverse transcribed about 0.5 to 1 ug RNA with random hexamers. TCRdb independently ran MiXCR on the immunoSEQ multiplex PCR reads; one entry per CDR3 protein. Of 75,000 to 95,000 distinct CDR3 sequences listed, roughly 92% are singletons. Sequenced: CD8+ T cells from PBMCs. These receptors were taken from a human donor with Susac syndrome.

This chain connects TRBV2 to TRBJ1-5; tentative D call: TRBD1 (5 bases). V lost 6 bases to trimming and J lost 3 bases, with 15 bases between them. Germline V gene lookup returns CDR1 SNHLY and CDR2 FYNNEI. CDR3 length: 15 amino acids. In DNA, the CDR3 is TGTGCCAGCAGGGGGGGTGAAGGGGACAATCAGCCCCAGCATTTT. Its translation is CASRGGEGDNQPQHF.

The CDR3 loop is CASMGPRDVYNEQFF. The CDR3 DNA follows: TGTGCCAGCATGGGGCCGAGGGACGTCTACAATGAGCAGTTCTTC. The chain uses TRBV28 and TRBJ2-1; D could derive from TRBD1 or TRBD2 (5 bases each). Trimming stripped 7 bases from V and 3 bases from J, with 16 bases between. This CDR3 spans 15 amino acids. Germline assignment: CDR1 MDHEN and CDR2 SYDVKM.

This clonotype has just one count. The CDR3 sequence is CASSQVGRGDQETQYF. CDR3 nucleotides: TGTGCCAGCAGCCAAGTCGGGCGGGGGGACCAAGAGACCCAGTACTTC. The chain employs TRBV4-2 and TRBJ2-5, with 8 nucleotides matching TRBD2. The CDR3 loop spans 16 amino acids. Trimming at V came to 1 base and at J to 0 bases, leaving 4 bases not matched to a gene. Germline V CDR1 and CDR2: LGHNA, YNFKEQ.

V usage is TRBV24-1 and J usage is TRBJ2-5; the D gene is possibly TRBD1 (6 bases). Trimming left V 0 bases short and J 2 bases short, with 12 bases between. The CDR3 runs 16 residues. Germline CDR1 is KGHDR and CDR2 is SFDVKD. The CDR3 sequence is CATSDLTDSTQETQYF. In DNA, the CDR3 is TGTGCCACCAGTGATTTGACGGACAGTACTCAAGAGACCCAGTACTTC.

This clonotype was picked up one time. V is TRBV3-1 and J is TRBJ2-4, with 8 nucleotides matching TRBD1. V lost 5 bases to trimming and J lost 6 bases; unmatched junction nucleotides: 15. This CDR3 region has 17 residues. Germline V gene data show CDR1 as LGHDT and CDR2 as YNNKEL (reference sequence). The CDR3 DNA reads TGTGCCAGCAGCACCGAGGGACAGGAGGCCGCTGGAAACATTCAGTACTTC. As protein: CASSTEGQEAAGNIQYF.

The chain combines TRBV27 with TRBJ2-5; D gene unclear. The ends were cut back, 3 bases at V and 5 bases at J, with 4 bases in the middle. Germline-derived CDR1 and CDR2 are MNHEY and SMNVEV (reference sequence). The CDR3 extends over 11 amino acids. The CDR3 region is CASSFLETQYF. The CDR3 region has the DNA TGTGCCAGCAGTTTCCTGGAGACCCAGTACTTC.

The rearrangement uses TRBV20-1 and TRBJ2-1; 9 bases map to TRBD2. Germline lookup yields CDR1 DFQATT and CDR2 SNEGSKA (reference sequence). The CDR3 is made up of 18 amino acids. The V gene end was trimmed by 4 bases and the J gene end by 0 bases; junction bases not matched to a gene: 13. The CDR3 is CSATPGTSFASSYNEQFF. The CDR3 region has the DNA TGCAGTGCTACCCCTGGGACTAGCTTTGCCAGCTCCTACAATGAGCAGTTCTTC.

The sample holds one count of this clonotype. The rearrangement uses TRBV20-1 and TRBJ2-1; 8 nucleotides align to TRBD2. The CDR3 sequence is 14 residues long. Germline-derived CDR1 and CDR2 are DFQATT and SNEGSKA (reference sequence). J was trimmed by 5 bases and V by 5 bases; bases with no gene match: 8. The CDR3 DNA follows: TGCAGTGCTGAGACTAGCGAGATCCACAATGAGCAGTTCTTC. It translates to CSAETSEIHNEQFF.

The chain combines TRBV6-1 with TRBJ2-3; 9 nucleotides agree with TRBD2. Unmatched junction bases numbered 16, after V lost 6 bases and J lost 0 bases. Germline CDR1 MNHNS, CDR2 SASEGT. CDR3 size: 19 residues. The CDR3, as DNA: TGTGCCAGCAGAACCCTTCCAGCGGGGGGTTATTCTAGCACAGATACGCAGTATTTT. Its translation is CASRTLPAGGYSSTDTQYF.

The chain employs TRBV12-3 or TRBV12-4 and TRBJ2-3; D call uncertain. The CDR3 is made up of 12 amino acids. V gave up 5 bases and J gave up 2 bases, with 5 bases separating them. In DNA, the CDR3 is TGTGCCAGCAGTCTCCCCACAGATACGCAGTATTTT. Translation: CASSLPTDTQYF.

V gene TRBV28 combines with J gene TRBJ1-1; TRBD1 might be the D (6 bases). This CDR3 comprises 13 residues. Germline V CDR1 and CDR2: MDHEN, SYDVKM. V shed 5 bases and J shed 5 bases, with 12 bases lying between them. CDR3 nucleotides: TGTGCCAGCAGTCCCGAAACAGGGACTGAAGCTTTCTTT. This translates into CASSPETGTEAFF.

The rearrangement uses TRBV28 and TRBJ2-3; D remains ambiguous. This CDR3 has 22 residues. CDR1 and CDR2 from the germline V gene are MDHEN and SYDVKM. Trimming took 0 bases from V and 5 from J, leaving 33 bases between them. This CDR3 is CASSLCPVIYPISDLTLDTQYF. DNA for the CDR3: TGTGCCAGCAGTTTATGCCCTGTCATCTACCCAATTTCGGACCTGACTCTAGATACGCAGTATTTT.

The chain employs TRBV11-2 and TRBJ2-5; 8 bases match TRBD2. This CDR3 has 14 residues. J gave up 2 bases and V 5 bases, and 4 bases lay outside the gene matches. Per the germline V gene, CDR1 is SGHAT and CDR2 is FQNNGV. CDR3 protein: CASSLGLVQETQYF. CDR3 sequence (DNA): TGTGCCAGCAGCCTGGGACTAGTACAAGAGACCCAGTACTTC.

The V call is TRBV27, the J call TRBJ2-2, with D maybe TRBD2 (6 bases). This CDR3 is built from 13 residues. Germline V gene lookup returns CDR1 MNHEY and CDR2 SMNVEV (reference sequence). The V end lost 3 bases, the J end lost 4 bases, and 6 bases lay between the germline ends. CDR3 in amino acids: CASSLGGTGELFF. The CDR3 DNA reads as TGTGCCAGCAGTTTGGGGGGCACCGGGGAGCTGTTTTTT.

The genes are TRBV7-2 and TRBJ2-1; TRBD2 matches 15 bases. This CDR3 region has 19 residues. CDR1 and CDR2 (germline): SGHTA, FQGNSA. V lost 7 bases, J lost 1 base, and 11 bases stayed unmatched. CDR3 bases: TGTGCCAGCAACAGCGCAGGACTAGCGGGAGGGGGGTCCTACAATGAGCAGTTCTTC. Amino acids: CASNSAGLAGGGSYNEQFF.

J is TRBJ2-5 and V is TRBV2; the match to TRBD2 covers 8 bases. CDR1 is SNHLY and CDR2 is FYNNEI in the germline V gene. After removal of 6 bases from V and 5 bases from J, the junction contained 8 bases not matched to a gene. CDR3 length: 14 residues. This CDR3 is CASRSYSGIETQYF. The CDR3 DNA follows: TGTGCCAGCAGATCTTATAGCGGGATCGAGACCCAGTACTTC.

V and J are TRBV9 and TRBJ2-1; 7 bases agree with TRBD2. With 1 base clipped from V and 4 bases from J, the junction kept 11 bases outside the gene matches. Germline loops: CDR1 SGDLS, CDR2 YYNGEE. The CDR3 has 17 amino acids. CDR3 bases: TGTGCCAGCAGCGTAACAGACTTAATAGCGGGTTACAATGAGCAGTTCTTC. It is translated as CASSVTDLIAGYNEQFF.

The CDR3 loop is CSARRTIKANYGYTF. CDR3 in DNA: TGCAGTGCTAGGAGGACAATAAAAGCTAACTATGGCTACACCTTC. The chain joins TRBV20-1 to TRBJ1-2; a possible D gene is TRBD1 (5 bases). V lost 3 bases to trimming and J lost 0 bases, with 14 bases between them. The CDR3 totals 15 residues. From germline, CDR1 is DFQATT and CDR2 SNEGSKA (reference sequence).

The chain combines TRBV6-1 with TRBJ1-1; D may be TRBD1 (5 bases). Trimming left V 7 bases short and J 3 bases short, with 15 bases between. Germline CDR1 and CDR2: MNHNS and SASEGT. The CDR3 is made up of 14 amino acids. DNA for the CDR3: TGTGCCAGCACGGTGGGGCAGTTTGACACTGAAGCTTTCTTT. Translated, it gives CASTVGQFDTEAFF.

The gene calls are TRBV7-9 and TRBJ1-1; D gene ambiguous. CDR1 is SEHNR and CDR2 is FQNEAQ in the germline V gene (reference sequence). V was pared by 5 bases and J by 5 bases, with 21 bases between. This CDR3 is built from 16 residues. CDR3 nucleotides: TGTGCCAGCAGCCCCCAACTTTGGGAGGGAAGGACTGAAGCTTTCTTT. Translating gives CASSPQLWEGRTEAFF.

The chain employs TRBV6-6 and TRBJ1-1; the D is unclear. The V gene's germline CDR1 is MNHNY and CDR2 SVGAGI (reference sequence). The V gene lost 0 bases and the J gene lost 3 bases, with 8 bases spanning the gap. CDR3 size: 14 residues. In DNA, the CDR3 is TGTGCCAGCAGTTACTCGGTGGTGGACACTGAAGCTTTCTTT. Amino acids: CASSYSVVDTEAFF.

The chain employs TRBV20-1 and TRBJ2-2; D perhaps matches TRBD1 (6 bases). Trimming cost V 1 base and J 4 bases, with 7 bases left between them. Germline values: CDR1 DFQATT, CDR2 SNEGSKA (reference sequence). The CDR3 contains 13 residues. CDR3 nucleotides: TGCAGTGCTAGAGGGACAGCCACCGGGGAGCTGTTTTTT. Translated: CSARGTATGELFF.

The chain recombines TRBV15 with TRBJ2-7; 8 bases map to TRBD1. V lost 11 bases, J lost 2 bases, and 5 bases stayed unmatched. The CDR3 spans 12 residues. The germline V gene has CDR1 LNHNV and CDR2 YYDKDF (reference sequence). The CDR3: CASGQGTYEQYF. CDR3 DNA: TGTGCCTCAGGACAGGGCACCTACGAGCAGTACTTC.

This chain uses TRBV19 with TRBJ1-1; D remains ambiguous. This CDR3 contains 14 residues. Germline CDR1 LNHDA, CDR2 SQIVND (reference sequence). V was trimmed by 7 bases and J by 0 bases, leaving 12 bases between them. CDR3 amino acids: CASKKAFMNTEAFF. The CDR3 nucleotides are TGTGCCAGTAAAAAGGCGTTCATGAACACTGAAGCTTTCTTT.

The chain links TRBV12-3 or TRBV12-4 to TRBJ2-5, with D maybe TRBD2 (8 bases). The CDR3 is 18 amino acids. V lost 5 bases and J lost 2, with 24 bases in between. The CDR3 spells CASSPGGGGGYLQETQYF. DNA for the CDR3: TGTGCCAGCAGTCCGGGAGGGGGCGGGGGGTACCTTCAAGAGACCCAGTACTTC.

Worth noting for this clonotype: In this CDR3 the conserved last residue, phenylalanine or tryptophan, is missing, so a read error is likely. This chain joins TRBV6-6 and TRBJ1-1; a weak D match, TRBD1 (6 bases). V was shortened by 10 bases and J by 8 bases, with 17 bases between the two germline ends. The CDR3 contains 12 residues. Germline values: CDR1 MNHNY, CDR2 SVGAGI (reference sequence). The CDR3 DNA reads TGTGCCACCGACATCGGGGGGCTAGAAGCTTTCGTT. This translates into CATDIGGLEAFV.

This chain connects TRBV5-8 to TRBJ2-5; the match to TRBD1 covers 7 bases. Unmatched junction bases numbered 8, after V lost 4 bases and J lost 5 bases. CDR3 length: 14 amino acids. Looked up from germline, CDR1 is SGHTS and CDR2 is YDEGEE. The CDR3 loop is CASSLRQGFETQYF. For the CDR3, the DNA is TGTGCCAGCAGCCTGAGACAGGGATTTGAGACCCAGTACTTC. The whole variable domain, remainder taken from reference TRBV5-8 and TRBJ2-5, is EAGVTQSPTHLIKTRGQQATLRCSPISGHTSVYWYQQALGLGLQFLLWYDEGEERNRGNFPPRFSGRQFPNYSSELNVNALELEDSALYLCASSLRQGFETQYFGPGTRLLVL.